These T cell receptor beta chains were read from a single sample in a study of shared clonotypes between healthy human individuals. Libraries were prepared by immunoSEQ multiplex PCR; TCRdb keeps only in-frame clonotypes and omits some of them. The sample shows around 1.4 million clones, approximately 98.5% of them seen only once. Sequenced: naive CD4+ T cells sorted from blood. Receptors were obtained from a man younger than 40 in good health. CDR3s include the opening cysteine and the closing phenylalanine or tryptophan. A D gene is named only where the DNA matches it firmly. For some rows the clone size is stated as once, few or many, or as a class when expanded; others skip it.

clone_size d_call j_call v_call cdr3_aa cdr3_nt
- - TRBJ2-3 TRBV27 CASSFRVATDTQYF TGTGCCAGCAGTTTCAGGGTCGCCACAGATACGCAGTATTTT
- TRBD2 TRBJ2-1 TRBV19 CASSQPPSGRFYNEQFF TGTGCCAGTAGTCAACCTCCTAGCGGGAGATTCTACAATGAGCAGTTCTTC
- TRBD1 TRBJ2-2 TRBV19 CASTPVPGTANTGELFF TGTGCCAGTACCCCCGTGCCCGGGACAGCGAACACCGGGGAGCTGTTTTTT
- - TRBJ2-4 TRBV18 CASSPSGAKNIQYF TGTGCCAGCTCACCTTCTGGAGCCAAAAACATTCAGTACTTC
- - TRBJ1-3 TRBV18 CASSPREGLRNTIYF TGTGCCAGCTCACCACGAGAGGGATTGAGAAACACCATATATTTT
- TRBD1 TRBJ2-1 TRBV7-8 CASSMTGREQFF TGTGCCAGCAGCATGACAGGGCGTGAGCAGTTCTTC
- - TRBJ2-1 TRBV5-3 CARSLEAAYNEQFF TGTGCCAGAAGCTTGGAAGCGGCCTACAATGAGCAGTTCTTC
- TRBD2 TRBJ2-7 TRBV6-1 CASSVELAATIYEQYF TGTGCCAGCAGTGTCGAGCTAGCGGCAACAATTTACGAGCAGTACTTC
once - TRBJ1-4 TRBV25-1 CASSLPSQIEKLFF TGTGCCAGCAGTCTTCCCAGCCAAATAGAAAAACTGTTTTTT
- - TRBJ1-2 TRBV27 CASRPYSPNYGYTF TGTGCCAGCAGACCCTACAGCCCGAACTATGGCTACACCTTC
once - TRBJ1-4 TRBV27 CASSLTGPNEKLFF TGTGCCAGCAGTTTGACGGGGCCTAATGAAAAACTGTTTTTT
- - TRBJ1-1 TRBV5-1 CASRGSVMGNTEAFF TGCGCCAGCAGGGGGTCGGTGATGGGGAACACTGAAGCTTTCTTT
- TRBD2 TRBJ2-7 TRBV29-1 CSVEPAGSGRSYEQYF TGCAGCGTTGAACCCGCAGGTAGCGGGAGAAGTTACGAGCAGTACTTC
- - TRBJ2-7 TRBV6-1 CATLRTRYEQYF TGTGCCACCCTTAGGACACGCTACGAGCAGTACTTC
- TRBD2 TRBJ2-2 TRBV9 CASTLDPRGSGELFF TGTGCCAGCACCCTGGACCCCCGCGGGAGCGGGGAGCTGTTTTTT
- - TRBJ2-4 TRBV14 CASSPGVGKNIQYF TGTGCCAGCAGCCCGGGAGTGGGGAAAAACATTCAGTACTTC
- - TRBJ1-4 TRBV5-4 CASSLAGQGGRTNEKLFF TGTGCCAGCAGCTTGGCCGGCCAGGGAGGTCGGACTAATGAAAAACTGTTTTTT
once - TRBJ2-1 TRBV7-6 CASSLAAEQFF TGTGCCAGCAGCTTAGCAGCAGAGCAGTTCTTC
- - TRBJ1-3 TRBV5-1 CASSLERLSGNTIYF TGCGCCAGCAGCTTGGAACGACTCTCTGGAAACACCATATATTTT
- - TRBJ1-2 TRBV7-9 CASSPGLFGHGYTF TGTGCCAGCAGTCCCGGACTCTTCGGGCATGGCTACACCTTC
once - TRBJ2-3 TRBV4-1 CASSQNILNTQYF TGCGCCAGCAGCCAGAATATTCTAAATACGCAGTATTTT
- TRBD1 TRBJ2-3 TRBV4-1 CASSQGRMTGSPDTQYF TGCGCCAGCAGCCAAGGCAGGATGACAGGGAGCCCAGATACGCAGTATTTT
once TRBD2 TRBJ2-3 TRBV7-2 CASSLAGGGDTQYF TGTGCCAGCAGCTTAGCGGGGGGGGGAGATACGCAGTATTTT
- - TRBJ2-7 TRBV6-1 CASSEAERRGEQYF TGTGCCAGCAGTGAAGCAGAGCGGCGGGGCGAGCAGTACTTC
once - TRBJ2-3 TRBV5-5 CASSLESTDTQYF TGTGCCAGCAGCTTGGAATCCACAGATACGCAGTATTTT
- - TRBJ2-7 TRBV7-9 CASSPFAEQYF TGTGCCAGCAGCCCGTTCGCCGAGCAGTACTTC
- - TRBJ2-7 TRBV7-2 CASSLRGRRTTPYEQYF TGTGCCAGCAGCTTAAGGGGACGGCGAACTACCCCCTACGAGCAGTACTTC
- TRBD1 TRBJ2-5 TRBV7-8 CASSSRDSQETQYF TGTGCCAGCAGCTCTCGGGACAGCCAAGAGACCCAGTACTTC
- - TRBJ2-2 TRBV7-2 CASSFGLGSTGELFF TGTGCCAGCAGCTTCGGACTGGGATCCACCGGGGAGCTGTTTTTT
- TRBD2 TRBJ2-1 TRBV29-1 CSAWGLAGAYNEQFF TGCAGCGCCTGGGGCCTAGCGGGAGCCTACAATGAGCAGTTCTTC
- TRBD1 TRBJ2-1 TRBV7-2 CATSGGRYNEQFF TGTGCCACGTCAGGGGGCCGTTACAATGAGCAGTTCTTC
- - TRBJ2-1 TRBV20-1 CSANTYNEQFF TGCAGTGCCAATACCTACAATGAGCAGTTCTTC
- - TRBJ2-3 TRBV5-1 CASSSRSGTDTQYF TGCGCCAGCAGCTCACGATCGGGCACAGATACGCAGTATTTT
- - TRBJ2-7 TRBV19 CASSIRPVGAEEQYF TGTGCCAGTAGTATCAGACCCGTAGGGGCAGAGGAGCAGTACTTC
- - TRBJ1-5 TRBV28 CASSLPGQPQHF TGTGCCAGCAGTTTGCCGGGCCAGCCCCAGCATTTT
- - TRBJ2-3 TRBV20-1 CSAVPRAQYF TGCAGTGCGGTACCCCGGGCGCAGTATTTT
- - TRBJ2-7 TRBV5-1 CASSLGDRGRRYEQYF TGCGCCAGCAGCTTGGGGGATAGGGGGAGAAGATACGAGCAGTACTTC
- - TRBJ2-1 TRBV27 CASSLPLGSEQFF TGTGCCAGCAGTCTTCCTCTGGGAAGCGAGCAGTTCTTC
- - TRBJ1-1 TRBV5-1 CASYRTGNTEAFF TGCGCCAGCTATCGGACGGGGAACACTGAAGCTTTCTTT
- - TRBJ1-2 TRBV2 CASSDGGHINYGYTF TGTGCCAGCAGTGATGGGGGACACATTAACTATGGCTACACCTTC